This TCR beta chain was obtained from a study of shared clonotypes between healthy human individuals. Study results and limitations: Among donors, sharing of clonotypes was expected to be affected by sequencing depth. Across subsets, estimated richness was generally greater for naive than for memory populations.

Investigators spread the genomic DNA of each subset evenly over several immunoSEQ plates. The method was immunoSEQ multiplex PCR; TCRdb's version includes in-frame clones alone and lacks a portion of them. The repertoire consists of about 2,100,000 clones, with just over 90% occurring once and the leading ten covering roughly 1.7%. As to this clone: Its cognate antigen is unknown.

Losses at the gene ends were 5 bases for V and 4 bases for J; bases not matched to a gene: 12. The CDR3 extends over 15 amino acids. Germline loops: CDR1 SGHRS, CDR2 YFSETQ. Naive CD8 cells comprised CD45RO-negative, CCR7-positively selected cells, excluding terminally differentiated effector memory CD45RA+ cells. Sequenced: naive CD8+ T cells from PBMCs. The source of this sequence is a man between 18 and 29 years old in good health. Some clones in this sample may be carry-over from other donors' samples. The V gene is TRBV5-1, the J gene TRBJ2-7; 7 bases line up with TRBD1. Here the CDR3 DNA reads TGCGCCAGCAGGTATAATGCCAGGGGGTTATACGAGCAGTACTTC. It yields the protein CASRYNARGLYEQYF.